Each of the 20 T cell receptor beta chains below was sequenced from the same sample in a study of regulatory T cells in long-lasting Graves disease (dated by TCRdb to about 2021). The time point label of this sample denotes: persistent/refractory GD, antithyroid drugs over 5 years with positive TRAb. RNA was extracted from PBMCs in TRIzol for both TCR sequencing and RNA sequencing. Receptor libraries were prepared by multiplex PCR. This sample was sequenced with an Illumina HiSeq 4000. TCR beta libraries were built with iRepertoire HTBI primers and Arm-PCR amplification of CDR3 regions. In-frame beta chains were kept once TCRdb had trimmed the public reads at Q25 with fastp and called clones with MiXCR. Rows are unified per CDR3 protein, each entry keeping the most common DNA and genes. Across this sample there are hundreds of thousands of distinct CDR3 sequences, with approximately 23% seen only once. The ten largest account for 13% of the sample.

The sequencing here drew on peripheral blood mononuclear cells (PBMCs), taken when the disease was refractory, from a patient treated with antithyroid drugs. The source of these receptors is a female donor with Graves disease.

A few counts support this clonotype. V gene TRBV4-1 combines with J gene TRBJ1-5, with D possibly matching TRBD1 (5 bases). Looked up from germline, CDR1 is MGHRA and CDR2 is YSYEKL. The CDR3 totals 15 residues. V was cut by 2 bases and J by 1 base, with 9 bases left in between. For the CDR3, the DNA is TGCGCCAGCAGCCAAAGGGGACTGAGCAATCAGCCCCAGCATTTT. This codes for CASSQRGLSNQPQHF.

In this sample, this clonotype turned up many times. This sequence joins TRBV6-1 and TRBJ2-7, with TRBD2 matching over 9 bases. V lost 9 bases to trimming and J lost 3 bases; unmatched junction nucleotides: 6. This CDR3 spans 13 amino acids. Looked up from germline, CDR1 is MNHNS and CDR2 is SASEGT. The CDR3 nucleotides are TGTGCCAGTTTAGGGACTAGCAGCTACGAGCAGTACTTC. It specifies CASLGTSSYEQYF.

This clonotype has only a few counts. This CDR3 is CALRRLAGGQETQYF. The DNA of the CDR3 is TGTGCCCTCCGGCGACTAGCGGGAGGTCAAGAGACCCAGTACTTC. The chain has TRBV7-9 and TRBJ2-5, with 13 bases matching TRBD2. CDR1 is SEHNR, CDR2 FQNEAQ, per germline (reference sequence). The V and J ends lost 11 bases and 2 bases, in that order; junction bases with no gene match: 8. This CDR3 comprises 15 residues.

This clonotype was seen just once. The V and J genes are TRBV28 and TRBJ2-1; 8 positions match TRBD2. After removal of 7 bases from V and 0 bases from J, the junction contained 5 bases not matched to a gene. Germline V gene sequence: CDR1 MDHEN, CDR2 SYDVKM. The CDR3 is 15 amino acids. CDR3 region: CASIWSGGSYNEQFF. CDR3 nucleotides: TGTGCCAGCATCTGGAGCGGGGGCTCCTACAATGAGCAGTTCTTC.

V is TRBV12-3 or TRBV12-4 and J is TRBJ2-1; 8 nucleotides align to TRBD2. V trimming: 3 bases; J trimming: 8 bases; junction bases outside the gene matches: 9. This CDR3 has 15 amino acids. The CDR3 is CASSFIRAGGDEQFF. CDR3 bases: TGTGCCAGCAGTTTCATACGGGCGGGGGGTGATGAGCAGTTCTTC.

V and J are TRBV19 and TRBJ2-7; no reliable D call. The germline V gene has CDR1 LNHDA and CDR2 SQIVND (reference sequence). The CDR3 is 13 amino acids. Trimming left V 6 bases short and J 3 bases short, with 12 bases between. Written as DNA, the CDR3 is TGTGCCAGTAGGGGCTCCGGCAACTACGAGCAGTACTTC. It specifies CASRGSGNYEQYF.

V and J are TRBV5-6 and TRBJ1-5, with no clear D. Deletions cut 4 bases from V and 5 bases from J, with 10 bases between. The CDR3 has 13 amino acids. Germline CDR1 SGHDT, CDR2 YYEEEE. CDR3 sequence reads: CASSPAWDQPQHF. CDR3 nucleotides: TGTGCCAGCAGCCCCGCATGGGATCAGCCCCAGCATTTT.

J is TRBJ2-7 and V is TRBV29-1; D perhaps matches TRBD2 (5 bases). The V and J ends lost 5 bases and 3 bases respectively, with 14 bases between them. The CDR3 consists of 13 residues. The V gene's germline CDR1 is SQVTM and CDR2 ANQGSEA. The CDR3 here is CSVRRSGSYEQYF. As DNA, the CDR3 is TGCAGCGTTCGTAGGTCTGGGAGCTACGAGCAGTACTTC.

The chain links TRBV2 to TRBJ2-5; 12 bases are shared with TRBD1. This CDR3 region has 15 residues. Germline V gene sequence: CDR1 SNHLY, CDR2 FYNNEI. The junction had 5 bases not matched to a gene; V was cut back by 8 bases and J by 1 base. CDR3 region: CASGTGGTFQETQYF. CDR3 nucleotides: TGTGCCAGCGGGACAGGGGGCACCTTCCAAGAGACCCAGTACTTC. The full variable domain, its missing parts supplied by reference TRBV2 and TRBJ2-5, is EPEVTQTPSHQVTQMGQEVILRCVPISNHLYFYWYRQILGQKVEFLVSFYNNEISEKSEIFDDQFSVERPDGSNFTLKIRSTKLEDSAMYFCASGTGGTFQETQYFGPGTRLLVL.

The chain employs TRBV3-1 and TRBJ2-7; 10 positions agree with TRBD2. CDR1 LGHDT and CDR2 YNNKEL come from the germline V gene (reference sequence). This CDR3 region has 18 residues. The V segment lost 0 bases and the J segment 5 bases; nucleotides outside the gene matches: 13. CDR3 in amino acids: CASSQEALRLAGAHEQYF. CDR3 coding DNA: TGTGCCAGCAGCCAAGAAGCCCTCAGGCTAGCGGGAGCCCACGAGCAGTACTTC.

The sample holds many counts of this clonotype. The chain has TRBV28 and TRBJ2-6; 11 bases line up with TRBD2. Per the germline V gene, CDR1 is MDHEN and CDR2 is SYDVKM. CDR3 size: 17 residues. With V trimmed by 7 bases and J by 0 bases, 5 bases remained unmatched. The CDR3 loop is CASTGLAESSGANVLTF. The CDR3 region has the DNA TGTGCCAGCACGGGACTAGCGGAAAGCTCTGGGGCCAACGTCCTGACTTTC.

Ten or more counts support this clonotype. The CDR3 loop is CSVLAYGEETQYF. CDR3 sequence (DNA): TGCAGCGTCCTAGCGTATGGGGAAGAGACCCAGTACTTC. The gene calls are TRBV29-1 and TRBJ2-5; TRBD2 is a possible D gene (6 bases). The CDR3 runs to 13 residues. V dropped 6 bases and J dropped 3 bases, with 14 bases sitting between them. Germline assignment: CDR1 SQVTM and CDR2 ANQGSEA. Complete variable domain (other parts from reference TRBV29-1 and TRBJ2-5): SAVISQKPSRDICQRGTSLTIQCQVDSQVTMMFWYRQQPGQSLTLIATANQGSEATYESGFVIDKFPISRPNLTFSTLTVSNMSPEDSSIYLCSVLAYGEETQYFGPGTRLLVL.

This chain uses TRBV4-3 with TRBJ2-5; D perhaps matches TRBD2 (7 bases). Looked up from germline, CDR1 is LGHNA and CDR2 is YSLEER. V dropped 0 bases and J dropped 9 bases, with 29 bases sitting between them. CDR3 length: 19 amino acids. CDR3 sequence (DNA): TGCGCCAGCAGCCAAGACAGTCAGACTAGCAGGAGAGAGGGGGAGGCCCAGTACTTC. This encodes CASSQDSQTSRREGEAQYF.

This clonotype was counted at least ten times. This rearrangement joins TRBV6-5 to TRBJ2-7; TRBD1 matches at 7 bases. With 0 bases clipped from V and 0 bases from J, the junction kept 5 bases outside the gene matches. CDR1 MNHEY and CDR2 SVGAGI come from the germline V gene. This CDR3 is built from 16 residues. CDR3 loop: CASSYSRGSISYEQYF. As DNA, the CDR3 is TGTGCCAGCAGTTACTCCAGGGGGAGTATCTCCTACGAGCAGTACTTC.

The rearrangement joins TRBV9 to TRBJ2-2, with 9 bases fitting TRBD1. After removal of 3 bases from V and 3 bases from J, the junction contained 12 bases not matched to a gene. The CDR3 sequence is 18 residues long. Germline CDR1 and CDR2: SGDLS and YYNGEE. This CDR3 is CASSEPSDTGGYTGELFF. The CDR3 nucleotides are TGTGCCAGCAGCGAACCCTCAGACACAGGGGGCTACACCGGGGAGCTGTTTTTT.

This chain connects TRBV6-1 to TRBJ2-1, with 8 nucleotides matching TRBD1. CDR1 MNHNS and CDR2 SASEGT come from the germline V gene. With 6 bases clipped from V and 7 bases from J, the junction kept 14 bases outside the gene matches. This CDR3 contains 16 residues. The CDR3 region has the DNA TGTGCCAGCAGCCACGCCGCGACAGGGGCACGGAATGAGCAGTTCTTC. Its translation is CASSHAATGARNEQFF.

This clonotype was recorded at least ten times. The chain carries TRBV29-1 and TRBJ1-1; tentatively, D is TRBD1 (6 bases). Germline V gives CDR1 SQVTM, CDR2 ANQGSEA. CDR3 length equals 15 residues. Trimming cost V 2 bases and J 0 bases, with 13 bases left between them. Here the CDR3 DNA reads TGCAGCGTTGAATCGGGACACTTAATGAACACTGAAGCTTTCTTT. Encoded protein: CSVESGHLMNTEAFF.

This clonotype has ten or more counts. The CDR3 spells CASSLTEGQGNQPQHF. CDR3 bases: TGTGCCAGCAGCTTAACCGAAGGACAGGGCAATCAGCCCCAGCATTTT. V usage is TRBV7-3 and J usage is TRBJ1-5; TRBD1 aligns across 7 bases. The trim removed 0 bases at V and 2 bases at J, leaving 4 bases unmatched. The CDR3 covers 16 residues. The V gene's germline CDR1 is SGHTA and CDR2 FQGTGA.

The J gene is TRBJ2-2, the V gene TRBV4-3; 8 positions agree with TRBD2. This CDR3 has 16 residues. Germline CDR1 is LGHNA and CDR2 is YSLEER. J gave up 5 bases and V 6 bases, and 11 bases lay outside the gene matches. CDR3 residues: CASRDSWAGGTGELFF. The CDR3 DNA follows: TGCGCCAGCAGGGATAGCTGGGCGGGAGGAACCGGGGAGCTGTTTTTT.

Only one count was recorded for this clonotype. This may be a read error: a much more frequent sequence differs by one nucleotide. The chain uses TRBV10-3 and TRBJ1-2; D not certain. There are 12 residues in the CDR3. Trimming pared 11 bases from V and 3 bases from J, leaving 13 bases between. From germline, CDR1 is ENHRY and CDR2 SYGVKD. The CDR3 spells CAVYRQYYGYTF. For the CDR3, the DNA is TGTGCCGTCTATCGTCAATACTATGGCTACACCTTC.